These 5 T cell receptor beta chains originate from one sample sequenced in a study of blood T cell repertoires in COVID-19 (dated by TCRdb to 2020 to 2022). Library preparation employed the immunoSEQ multiplex PCR assay. Held by TCRdb, this immuneACCESS table contains in-frame sequences only and omits some clones. Under half of the omission traces to an unresolved V gene where checked; the cause of the rest is unknown. Here the sample has some 150,000 clones; 80% to 90% occur a single time. More than 0.8% of the sample goes to the ten largest clones. Sequences were obtained from peripheral blood. The origin of the receptors is a woman in her forties or fifties with acute or convalescent COVID-19.

The rearrangement links TRBV10-1 to TRBJ2-3; the match to TRBD2 covers 7 bases. J was trimmed by 4 bases and V by 6 bases; bases with no gene match: 4. The CDR3 is made up of 13 amino acids. From germline, CDR1 is WNHNN and CDR2 SYGVQD (reference sequence). CDR3 DNA sequence: TGCGCCAGCAGCGGGACTACCTCAGATACGCAGTATTTT. It yields the protein CASSGTTSDTQYF.

This chain connects TRBV19 to TRBJ1-5; D is perhaps TRBD1 (6 bases). CDR3 length: 14 residues. V dropped 5 bases and J dropped 7 bases, with 15 bases sitting between them. The germline gives CDR1 LNHDA, CDR2 SQIVND (reference sequence). In nucleotides, the CDR3 is TGTGCCAGTAGTCTAAACAGGGAAGGCCAGCCCCAGCATTTT. Residues: CASSLNREGQPQHF.

The chain carries TRBV9 and TRBJ2-7; TRBD2 matches 12 bases. The CDR3 has 15 residues. Unmatched junction bases numbered 7, after V lost 4 bases and J lost 5 bases. Germline values: CDR1 SGDLS, CDR2 YYNGEE. The CDR3 protein is CASSFSSGRANEQYF. Written as DNA, the CDR3 is TGTGCCAGCAGCTTCTCTAGCGGGAGGGCCAACGAGCAGTACTTC. Full variable domain (missing parts from reference TRBV9 and TRBJ2-7): DSGVTQTPKHLITATGQRVTLRCSPRSGDLSVYWYQQSLDQGLQFLIQYYNGEERAKGNILERFSAQQFPDLHSELNLSSLELGDSALYFCASSFSSGRANEQYFGPGTRLTVT.

Only a few counts were recorded for this clone. As DNA, the CDR3 is TGTGCCAGCAGCCAAGATTTGGAGGCCTCCTACGAGCAGTACTTC. Translated, it gives CASSQDLEASYEQYF. V usage is TRBV4-2 and J usage is TRBJ2-7; weak D call: TRBD2 (5 bases). The V end was cut by 0 bases, the J end by 0 bases, with 9 bases between. From germline, CDR1 is LGHNA and CDR2 YNFKEQ. The CDR3 loop spans 15 amino acids.

This chain uses TRBV2 with TRBJ2-6, with D possibly matching TRBD2 (5 bases). Per the germline V gene, CDR1 is SNHLY and CDR2 is FYNNEI. The CDR3 runs to 16 residues. Between the trimmed V and J ends, which lost 3 bases and 0 bases, there was a span of 9 bases. In DNA form, the CDR3 reads TGTGCCAGCAGTGACCTACTAGACTCTGGGGCCAACGTCCTGACTTTC. Residues: CASSDLLDSGANVLTF. The full variable domain, with the rest looked up from reference TRBV2 and TRBJ2-6, is EPEVTQTPSHQVTQMGQEVILRCVPISNHLYFYWYRQILGQKVEFLVSFYNNEISEKSEIFDDQFSVERPDGSNFTLKIRSTKLEDSAMYFCASSDLLDSGANVLTFGAGSRLTVL.